This paragraph covers one TCR beta chain sequence. Its antigen is not known. Other DNA sequences of this sample code for an identical CDR3. This CDR3 has 14 amino acids. CDR1 is SGHRS and CDR2 is YFSETQ in the germline V gene. V was pared by 0 bases and J by 3 bases, with 7 bases between. This sample stems from a study of T cell responses to AZD1222 COVID-19 vaccine. Study findings and constraints: Unmutated variant regions are reportedly the target of nearly half of TCRs that are spike-specific.

The data were produced by immunoSEQ multiplex PCR, yet TCRdb's version contains in-frame clones alone and is incomplete. The table records 75,000 to 90,000 clones, roughly 88% of them present only once. The sequence was collected from an adult in good health. The J gene is TRBJ1-3, the V gene TRBV5-1, with no clear D. The sample in question was peripheral blood, obtained on day 0 of AZD1222 vaccination. The DNA of the CDR3 is TGCGCCAGCAGCTTGGCCGGGTATGGAAACACCATATATTTT. Protein product: CASSLAGYGNTIYF.